The 2 T cell receptor beta chains presented below share a single source sample, sequenced in a study of control samples from healthy donors and cancer patients. The assay was immunoSEQ multiplex PCR, and TCRdb's table has in-frame clones only and misses some. The repertoire consists of about 140,000 clones, with 92% occurring once and the leading ten covering about 11%. Sequencing used blood. The receptors stem from a man younger than 45 in good health.

The CDR3 nucleotides read TGTGCCAGCAAGGGACTAGCGGGAGATACGCAGTATTTT. It specifies CASKGLAGDTQYF. J is TRBJ2-3 and V is TRBV2; 12 nucleotides align to TRBD2. Trimming cost V 7 bases and J 5 bases; bases outside gene matches: 1. Germline CDR1 and CDR2: SNHLY and FYNNEI. The CDR3 sequence is 13 residues long.

The chain combines TRBV29-1 with TRBJ1-2; D is possibly TRBD1 (5 bases). This CDR3 is 11 amino acids long. Trimming took off 3 bases at V and 8 bases at J, with 10 bases between the two ends. CDR1 and CDR2 (germline): SQVTM, ANQGSEA. The CDR3 loop reads CSVEGPGGYTF. The CDR3 DNA follows: TGCAGCGTTGAGGGGCCCGGGGGCTACACCTTC.